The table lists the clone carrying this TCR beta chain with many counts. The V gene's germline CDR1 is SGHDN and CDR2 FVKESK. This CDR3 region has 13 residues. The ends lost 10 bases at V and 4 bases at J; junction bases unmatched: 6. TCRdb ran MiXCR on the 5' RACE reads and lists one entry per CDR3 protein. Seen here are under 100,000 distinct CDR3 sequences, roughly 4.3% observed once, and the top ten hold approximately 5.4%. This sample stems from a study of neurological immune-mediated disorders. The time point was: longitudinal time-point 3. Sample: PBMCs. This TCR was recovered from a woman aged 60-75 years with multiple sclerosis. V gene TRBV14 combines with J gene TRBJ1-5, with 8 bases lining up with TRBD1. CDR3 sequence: CATSTGVNQPQHF. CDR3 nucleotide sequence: TGTGCCACGTCGACAGGGGTAAATCAGCCCCAGCATTTT. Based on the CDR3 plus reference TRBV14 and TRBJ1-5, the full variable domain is EAGVTQFPSHSVIEKGQTVTLRCDPISGHDNLYWYRRVMGKEIKFLLHFVKESKQDESGMPNNRFLAERTGGTYSTLKVQPAELEDSGVYFCATSTGVNQPQHFGDGTRLSIL.